Shown below are 12 T cell receptor beta chains from a single sample sequenced in a study of post-analysis software for immune sequencing data. Study observations and caveats: A handful of TRBV segments, including TRBV5-6, TRBV5-1 and TRBV20-1, were more frequent in patients than controls.

Carried by the TCR beta cDNA libraries were unique molecular identifiers. Each CDR3 protein is one row after TCRdb ran MiXCR on the PCR reads. This sample yields about 820,000 distinct CDR3 sequences, of which about 50% are seen a single time; approximately 4.3% belongs to the top ten. No antigen is known for these receptors. Sequenced input: blood. These receptors were obtained from a girl between 5 and 17 years old with multiple sclerosis.

The J gene is TRBJ2-3, the V gene TRBV6-1, with TRBD2 matching over 8 bases. The V gene end was trimmed by 6 bases and the J gene end by 1 base; junction bases not matched to a gene: 9. Germline values: CDR1 MNHNS, CDR2 SASEGT. This CDR3 is 16 amino acids long. Written as DNA, the CDR3 is TGTGCCAGCAGCCAAATCACTAGCGGAGGCACAGATACGCAGTATTTT. Amino acid sequence: CASSQITSGGTDTQYF.

This sequence joins TRBV29-1 and TRBJ1-1, with 7 bases that match TRBD1. With 7 bases clipped from V and 8 bases from J, the junction kept 13 bases outside the gene matches. This CDR3 is built from 13 residues. The germline gives CDR1 SQVTM, CDR2 ANQGSEA. As DNA, the CDR3 is TGCAGCGCCAGGGGGGCGCTGGGGGCCGAAGCTTTCTTT. This codes for CSARGALGAEAFF.

This clonotype was seen a few times. The chain couples TRBV9 to TRBJ2-5, with 7 bases that match TRBD2. The DNA end is more similar to TRBJ2-7, so the J call may be wrong. Germline lookup yields CDR1 SGDLS and CDR2 YYNGEE. The CDR3 spans 16 residues. The DNA for the CDR3 is TGTGCCAGCAGCGTTGCTAGCGGCCGCAGTCCGGGCGAGCAGTACTTC. This codes for CASSVASGRSPGEQYF.

Only one count was recorded for this clonotype. V and J are TRBV20-1 and TRBJ2-4, with D perhaps matching TRBD1 or TRBD2 (5 bases each). Trimming pared 3 bases from V and 1 base from J, leaving 7 bases between. CDR1 and CDR2 (germline): DFQATT, SNEGSKA (reference sequence). The CDR3 consists of 13 residues. In nucleotides, the CDR3 is TGCAGTGCTAGTGAGGGGGCCAAAAACATTCAGTACTTC. Amino acids: CSASEGAKNIQYF.

In its sample, this clonotype was seen once. The V gene is TRBV14, the J gene TRBJ2-3; tentatively, D is TRBD1 or TRBD2 (6 bases each). CDR3 length: 15 residues. Trimming shortened V by 1 base and J by 3 bases, and 11 bases separated the two germline ends. Germline V gene lookup returns CDR1 SGHDN and CDR2 FVKESK. CDR3 residues: CASSQVGGWTDTQYF. As DNA, the CDR3 is TGTGCCAGCAGCCAAGTCGGGGGCTGGACAGATACGCAGTATTTT.

The genes are TRBV7-9 and TRBJ2-5; no definite D call. This CDR3 spans 15 amino acids. V was shortened by 5 bases and J by 2 bases, with 15 bases between the two germline ends. From germline, CDR1 is SEHNR and CDR2 FQNEAQ (reference sequence). The CDR3 DNA reads TGTGCCAGCAGCCCGAAAGGGCCATCTCAAGAGACCCAGTACTTC. Protein: CASSPKGPSQETQYF.

This clonotype was counted only a few times. The chain recombines TRBV13 with TRBJ2-7; D tentatively reads TRBD1 or TRBD2 (5 bases each). Per germline, CDR1 PRHDT and CDR2 FYEKMQ (reference sequence). Between the trimmed V and J ends, which lost 2 bases and 0 bases, there was a span of 11 bases. This CDR3 region has 15 residues. CDR3 sequence: CASSLMGPSSYEQYF. In DNA, the CDR3 is TGTGCCAGCAGCTTAATGGGACCAAGCTCCTACGAGCAGTACTTC.

This chain connects TRBV7-2 to TRBJ2-3, with 8 bases that match TRBD2. V lost 5 bases, J lost 0 bases, and 10 bases stayed unmatched. Germline CDR1 SGHTA, CDR2 FQGNSA. The CDR3 totals 17 residues. The CDR3 DNA reads TGTGCCAGCAGCCCCAGGTCGCCTAGCGGGAGCACAGATACGCAGTATTTT. It translates to CASSPRSPSGSTDTQYF.

This chain uses TRBV18 with TRBJ2-3; TRBD2 matches at 10 bases. This CDR3 is 16 amino acids long. V shed 3 bases, J shed 2 bases, and the junction held 5 bases outside the gene matches. CDR1 KGHSH and CDR2 LQKENI come from the germline V gene. CDR3 protein: CASSPMTSGLTDTQYF. The CDR3 DNA sequence: TGTGCCAGCTCACCGATGACTAGCGGGCTCACAGATACGCAGTATTTT.

There are a few counts of this clonotype. The chain combines TRBV12-3 or TRBV12-4 with TRBJ2-7; 8 positions match TRBD2. V was pared by 4 bases and J by 2 bases, with 4 bases of the junction left unmatched. The CDR3 covers 14 residues. CDR3 in DNA: TGTGCCAGCAGTTGGACTAGCCGAACCTACGAGCAGTACTTC. This sequence encodes CASSWTSRTYEQYF.

Details on this clonotype: At one boundary the junction diverges from the germline segment, which might be a read error. The chain carries TRBV7-3 and TRBJ1-1; D unresolved. The CDR3 runs to 13 residues. Germline-derived CDR1 and CDR2 are SGHTA and FQGTGA. The CDR3 DNA sequence: TGTGCTAGCAGCTTAGAAGGGCGGCCTGAAGCTTTCTTT. Translated: CASSLEGRPEAFF.

The chain couples TRBV6-2 or TRBV6-3 to TRBJ1-1; a weak D match, TRBD1 (6 bases). V was trimmed by 5 bases and J by 6 bases, leaving 22 bases between them. Germline loops: CDR1 MNHEY, CDR2 SVGEGT. The CDR3 consists of 16 residues. This CDR3 reads CASSHIRDTKGPEAFF. The CDR3 nucleotides read TGTGCCAGCAGTCATATCCGGGACACAAAAGGACCTGAAGCTTTCTTT.